The clone carrying this TCR beta chain has ten or more counts. Antigen: not known. With 4 bases clipped from V and 2 bases from J, the junction kept 8 bases outside the gene matches. There are 15 residues in the CDR3. Looked up from germline, CDR1 is SGHNT and CDR2 is YYREEE (reference sequence). The entry originates in a study of metastatic and nonmetastatic thyroid tumors. Study-wide results and limits: Versus benign nodules, malignant thyroid tumors reportedly had significantly higher TCR beta diversity, in blood and tumor.

Ahead of thyroid surgery, no patient had received treatment of any kind. Authors' data handling: A classifier of distant metastasis in papillary thyroid cancer was built from CDR3 differences (across clinicopathological groups). From the PCR reads, TCRdb re-called clones with MiXCR. TCRdb's processing, not the authors', yielded these V and J calls. The sample has 20,000 to 25,000 clones, roughly 12% seen once. The chain combines TRBV5-4 with TRBJ2-7, with 8 bases lining up with TRBD1. The specimen sequenced was blood. This receptor was obtained from a female donor with papillary thyroid cancer or a benign thyroid nodule (not recorded which). Some clones in this sample may be carry-over from other donors' samples. Here the CDR3 reads CASSTRGRGTYEQYF. DNA for the CDR3: TGTGCCAGCAGCACCAGGGGGCGAGGAACCTACGAGCAGTACTTC.